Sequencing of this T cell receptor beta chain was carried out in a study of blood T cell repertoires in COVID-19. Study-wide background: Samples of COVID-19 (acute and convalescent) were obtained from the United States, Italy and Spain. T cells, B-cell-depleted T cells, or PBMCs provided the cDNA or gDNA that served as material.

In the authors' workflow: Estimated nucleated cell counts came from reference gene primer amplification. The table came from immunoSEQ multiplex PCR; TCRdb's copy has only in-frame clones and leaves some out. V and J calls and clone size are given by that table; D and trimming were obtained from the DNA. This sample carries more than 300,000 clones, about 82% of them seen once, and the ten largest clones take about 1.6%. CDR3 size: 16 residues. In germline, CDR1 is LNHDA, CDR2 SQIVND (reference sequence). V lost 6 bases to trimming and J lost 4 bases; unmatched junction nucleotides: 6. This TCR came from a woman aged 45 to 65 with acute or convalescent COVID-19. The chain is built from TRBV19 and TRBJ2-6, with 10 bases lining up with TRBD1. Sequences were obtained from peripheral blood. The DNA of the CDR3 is TGTGCCAGTAGGAGGGACAGGGGAGCAGGGGCCAACGTCCTGACTTTC. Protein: CASRRDRGAGANVLTF.